This TCR beta chain was sequenced during a study of blood T cell repertoires in COVID-19. Data came from immunoSEQ multiplex PCR; TCRdb stores just in-frame clones and leaves some out. The sample carries over 150,000 clones, approximately 80% recorded once. The CDR3 sequence is 13 residues long. CDR1 and CDR2 from the germline V gene are SGHTA and FQGNSA. V lost 4 bases, J lost 1 base, and 7 bases lay in between. J is TRBJ1-1 and V is TRBV7-2; maybe TRBD1 (5 bases). Sequencing was carried out using peripheral blood. The sequence derives from a woman aged 60-75 years with acute or convalescent COVID-19. DNA for the CDR3: TGTGCCAGCAGCTCCGACAGGAACACTGAAGCTTTCTTT. Protein product: CASSSDRNTEAFF. Together with reference TRBV7-2 and TRBJ1-1, the CDR3 gives the full variable domain: GAGVSQSPSNKVTEKGKDVELRCDPISGHTALYWYRQSLGQGLEFLIYFQGNSAPDKSGLPSDRFSAERTGGSVSTLTIQRTQQEDSAVYLCASSSDRNTEAFFGQGTRLTVV.